Following are 32 T cell receptor beta chains from one sample sequenced in a study of T cell clonotyping in hematopoietic cell transplantation. Regarding time point: recipient sample about 28 days before transplant, after cytoreduction. Using immunoSEQ multiplex PCR, the repertoire was profiled, and TCRdb retains in-frame clones only, with some absent. The sample gives approximately 18,000 clones, approximately 80% of which show up once; around a sixth is in the top ten. Sequencing used peripheral blood mononuclear cells, obtained before stem cell transplant. These receptors came from a man aged 55 to 70 with acute myeloid leukemia. Some clones in this sample may be carry-over from other donors' samples.

The chain couples TRBV7-9 to TRBJ1-4; TRBD1 matches at 7 bases. This CDR3 spans 15 amino acids. The J segment lost 3 bases and the V segment lost 1 base, leaving 2 bases of the junction unmatched. Germline lookup yields CDR1 SEHNR and CDR2 FQNEAQ (reference sequence). CDR3 nucleotides: TGTGCCAGCAGCTTAGTGGGACAGCCTAATGAAAAACTGTTTTTT. Its translation: CASSLVGQPNEKLFF.

CDR3 in amino acids: CASSPNTGPYGYTF. The CDR3 bases are TGTGCCAGCAGCCCAAATACAGGTCCCTATGGCTACACCTTC. This chain links TRBV7-3 with TRBJ1-2; tentative D call: TRBD1 (5 bases). Between the trimmed V and J ends, which lost 5 bases and 4 bases, there was a span of 14 bases. The CDR3 runs to 14 residues. Germline CDR1 is SGHTA and CDR2 is FQGTGA.

The chain joins TRBV6-5 to TRBJ1-2, with a possible D match to TRBD1 (6 bases). V dropped 2 bases and J dropped 7 bases, with 14 bases sitting between them. Germline V lookup: CDR1 MNHEY, CDR2 SVGAGI. The CDR3 is made up of 14 amino acids. Here the CDR3 DNA reads TGTGCCAGCAGTTACCAGGGAGGGGGGATTGGCTACACCTTC. Protein product: CASSYQGGGIGYTF.

The chain recombines TRBV29-1 with TRBJ1-2, with D hard to call. The germline CDR1 and CDR2 sequences are SQVTM and ANQGSEA. Trimming shortened V by 5 bases and J by 8 bases, and 9 bases separated the two germline ends. This CDR3 is built from 10 residues. The CDR3 region has the DNA TGCAGCGTTCCCACACCGGGCTACACCTTC. Protein product: CSVPTPGYTF.

J is TRBJ2-2 and V is TRBV7-6, with 9 bases aligning to TRBD2. This CDR3 contains 16 residues. V trimming: 5 bases; J trimming: 4 bases; junction bases outside the gene matches: 8. Germline V gives CDR1 SGHVS, CDR2 FNYEAQ. CDR3 loop: CASSRAPSGATGELFF. CDR3 sequence (DNA): TGTGCCAGCAGCCGAGCGCCTAGCGGGGCCACCGGGGAGCTGTTTTTT.

The V gene is TRBV27, the J gene TRBJ2-1; D gene uncertain. The length of the CDR3 is 12 residues. Germline V gene sequence: CDR1 MNHEY, CDR2 SMNVEV (reference sequence). V lost 2 bases and J 8 bases, leaving 7 bases between the germline ends. The CDR3 region is CASSLIGDEQFF. In DNA form, the CDR3 reads TGTGCCAGCAGTTTAATCGGCGATGAGCAGTTCTTC.

The chain employs TRBV7-2 and TRBJ1-5; D possibly corresponds to TRBD1 (6 bases). CDR3 size: 15 residues. Trimming took off 2 bases at V and 1 base at J, with 9 bases between the two ends. Germline loops: CDR1 SGHTA, CDR2 FQGNSA. The CDR3 sequence is CASSLQGRSNQPQHF. For the CDR3, the DNA is TGTGCCAGCAGCTTACAGGGGCGCAGCAATCAGCCCCAGCATTTT.

This clone occurred a few times. The CDR3 DNA reads as TGCAGCGCTGACACAGGGGGTTACTATGGCTACACCTTC. As protein: CSADTGGYYGYTF. J is TRBJ1-2 and V is TRBV29-1; the match to TRBD1 covers 8 bases. V lost 7 bases, J lost 3 bases, and 7 bases stayed unmatched. In germline, CDR1 is SQVTM, CDR2 ANQGSEA. The CDR3 totals 13 residues.

The gene calls are TRBV4-3 and TRBJ2-2; 11 bases are shared with TRBD2. Germline CDR1 LGHNA, CDR2 YSLEER. The V gene end was trimmed by 4 bases and the J gene end by 2 bases; junction bases not matched to a gene: 6. This CDR3 comprises 17 residues. The chain's CDR3 is CASSPYSGGVNTGELFF. The CDR3 DNA reads as TGCGCCAGCAGCCCTTATAGCGGGGGGGTAAACACCGGGGAGCTGTTTTTT.

The V and J genes are TRBV5-6 and TRBJ1-2, with D uncertain. Trimming took off 4 bases at V and 3 bases at J, with 16 bases between the two ends. Per germline, CDR1 SGHDT and CDR2 YYEEEE. CDR3 length: 15 residues. The CDR3 nucleotides read TGTGCCAGCAGCACCAAACCCAACTCGGACTATGGCTACACCTTC. This codes for CASSTKPNSDYGYTF. Based on the CDR3 plus reference TRBV5-6 and TRBJ1-2, the full variable domain is DAGVTQSPTHLIKTRGQQVTLRCSPKSGHDTVSWYQQALGQGPQFIFQYYEEEERQRGNFPDRFSGHQFPNYSSELNVNALLLGDSALYLCASSTKPNSDYGYTFGSGTRLTVV.

The CDR3 DNA follows: TGTGCCAGCAGTCCCCGGGCTGAAGCTTTCTTT. Its translation: CASSPRAEAFF. This chain links TRBV6-6 with TRBJ1-1; D is undetermined. The CDR3 runs 11 residues. Trimming left V 5 bases short and J 6 bases short, with 7 bases between. CDR1 and CDR2 from the germline V gene are MNHNY and SVGAGI (reference sequence).

The chain combines TRBV19 with TRBJ1-3; 10 positions match TRBD1. The CDR3 runs 16 residues. The V gene's germline CDR1 is LNHDA and CDR2 SQIVND (reference sequence). The V and J ends lost 3 bases and 4 bases, in that order; junction bases with no gene match: 6. The CDR3 nucleotides read TGTGCCAGTAGTATTGGGACAGGGGTAACAGGAAACACCATATATTTT. This sequence encodes CASSIGTGVTGNTIYF.

This chain connects TRBV19 to TRBJ1-1, with 9 nucleotides matching TRBD1. V dropped 4 bases and J dropped 1; count of bases not matched to a gene: 4. Germline CDR1 reads LNHDA; CDR2 reads SQIVND (reference sequence). CDR3 size: 15 residues. The CDR3 loop is CASSRDRVGNTEAFF. CDR3 DNA: TGTGCCAGTAGTAGGGACAGGGTAGGGAACACTGAAGCTTTCTTT.

This chain joins TRBV30 and TRBJ2-7; no reliable D call. This CDR3 has 12 residues. From germline, CDR1 is GTSNPN and CDR2 SVGIG (reference sequence). The CDR3 sequence: CAIHATYYEQYF. CDR3 sequence (DNA): TGTGCGATACACGCGACTTACTACGAGCAGTACTTC.

This clone occurred a few times. This chain joins TRBV7-6 and TRBJ1-1; no clear D gene. Germline-derived CDR1 and CDR2 are SGHVS and FNYEAQ. The CDR3 sequence is 13 residues long. V was shortened by 0 bases and J by 5 bases, with 7 bases between the two germline ends. This CDR3 reads CASSLATGTEAFF. The DNA of the CDR3 is TGTGCCAGCAGCTTAGCGACGGGGACTGAAGCTTTCTTT. Filled out from reference TRBV7-6 and TRBJ1-1, the complete variable domain reads GAGVSQSPRYKVTKRGQDVALRCDPISGHVSLYWYRQALGQGPEFLTYFNYEAQQDKSGLPNDRFSAERPEGSISTLTIQRTEQRDSAMYRCASSLATGTEAFFGQGTRLTVV.

The chain employs TRBV15 and TRBJ1-3; no clear D. CDR1 and CDR2 (germline): LNHNV, YYDKDF (reference sequence). The V gene lost 5 bases and the J gene lost 0 bases, with 11 bases spanning the gap. The CDR3 covers 15 residues. The CDR3 region is CATSRIGPSGNTIYF. The CDR3 DNA reads as TGTGCCACCAGCCGGATCGGGCCCTCTGGAAACACCATATATTTT.

The CDR3 nucleotides are TGTGCCAGCAGCCGCGCGCGGGGGGCCCCCCACGAGCAGTACTTC. Translating it yields CASSRARGAPHEQYF. The V gene is TRBV14, the J gene TRBJ2-7, with 8 nucleotides matching TRBD2. The junction had 10 bases not matched to a gene; V was cut back by 4 bases and J by 5 bases. Germline V gene data show CDR1 as SGHDN and CDR2 as FVKESK. CDR3 length equals 15 residues.

This clone was picked up a small number of times. The rearrangement joins TRBV6-5 to TRBJ2-3; D perhaps matches TRBD2 (6 bases). The V end lost 6 bases, the J end lost 9 bases, and 16 bases lay between the germline ends. The CDR3 is made up of 13 amino acids. The V gene's germline CDR1 is MNHEY and CDR2 SVGAGI. The CDR3 reads CASRVKGGVTQYF. The DNA for the CDR3 is TGTGCCAGCAGGGTAAAAGGCGGGGTCACGCAGTATTTT.

This chain links TRBV6-1 with TRBJ1-3; TRBD1 matches 7 bases. The CDR3 length is 14 residues. Germline CDR1 is MNHNS and CDR2 is SASEGT. Unmatched junction bases numbered 6, after V lost 6 bases and J lost 4 bases. This chain's CDR3 is CASRRDSEGNTIYF. CDR3 coding DNA: TGTGCCAGCAGGAGGGACAGCGAAGGAAACACCATATATTTT.

The J gene is TRBJ2-5, the V gene TRBV29-1; 7 bases align to TRBD1. The CDR3 loop spans 12 amino acids. Trimming at V came to 8 bases and at J to 5 bases, leaving 8 bases not matched to a gene. The V gene's germline CDR1 is SQVTM and CDR2 ANQGSEA. CDR3 sequence: CSLNRGGETQYF. As DNA, the CDR3 is TGCAGCCTAAACAGGGGTGGGGAGACCCAGTACTTC.

The rearrangement joins TRBV7-2 to TRBJ2-7; D is uncertain. The CDR3 has 14 residues. Germline V lookup: CDR1 SGHTA, CDR2 FQGNSA. V lost 1 base and J 3 bases, leaving 10 bases between the germline ends. Here the CDR3 reads CASSLGRLDYEQYF. The CDR3 region has the DNA TGTGCCAGCAGCTTAGGTCGGCTTGACTACGAGCAGTACTTC.

This chain connects TRBV27 to TRBJ2-7, with 8 bases fitting TRBD2. Germline V gene sequence: CDR1 MNHEY, CDR2 SMNVEV (reference sequence). This CDR3 has 15 amino acids. Unmatched junction bases numbered 6, after V lost 3 bases and J lost 2 bases. This CDR3 reads CASSLSGTSPYEQYF. The CDR3 region has the DNA TGTGCCAGCAGTTTGTCCGGGACTAGTCCCTACGAGCAGTACTTC.

J is TRBJ2-2 and V is TRBV7-3; D not resolved. This CDR3 is 12 amino acids long. Germline V CDR1 and CDR2: SGHTA, FQGTGA. V was shortened by 4 bases and J by 8 bases, with 8 bases between the two germline ends. The CDR3 sequence is CASSSEAGELFF. The CDR3 bases are TGTGCCAGCAGCTCCGAGGCGGGGGAGCTGTTTTTT.

This chain connects TRBV19 to TRBJ1-1; 8 bases are a match to TRBD1. Trimming cost V 6 bases and J 1 base; bases outside gene matches: 4. Per germline, CDR1 LNHDA and CDR2 SQIVND (reference sequence). CDR3 length equals 14 residues. CDR3 region: CASRDRGANTEAFF. CDR3 DNA: TGTGCCAGTAGAGACAGGGGCGCGAACACTGAAGCTTTCTTT. Variable domain in full (rest from reference TRBV19 and TRBJ1-1): DGGITQSPKYLFRKEGQNVTLSCEQNLNHDAMYWYRQDPGQGLRLIYYSQIVNDFQKGDIAEGYSVSREKKESFPLTVTSAQKNPTAFYLCASRDRGANTEAFFGQGTRLTVV.

The chain uses TRBV6-6 and TRBJ2-7; TRBD2 matches 7 bases. Germline V gene data show CDR1 as MNHNY and CDR2 as SVGAGI (reference sequence). V was pared by 5 bases and J by 3 bases, with 4 bases of the junction left unmatched. The CDR3 consists of 13 residues. CDR3 sequence: CASSRDYFYEQYF. CDR3 bases: TGTGCCAGCAGTCGGGACTACTTCTACGAGCAGTACTTC.

The J gene is TRBJ1-5, the V gene TRBV5-6, with a weak D call TRBD1 (6 bases). From germline, CDR1 is SGHDT and CDR2 YYEEEE. V was clipped by 6 bases and J by 8 bases, with 18 bases between them. This CDR3 comprises 14 residues. The CDR3 nucleotides read TGTGCCAGCACCCAACAGGGACGGAGGAAGCCCCAGCATTTT. As protein: CASTQQGRRKPQHF.

The chain has TRBV5-5 and TRBJ2-7; the D gene is possibly TRBD2 (5 bases). The CDR3 is 12 amino acids. CDR1 is SGHKS, CDR2 YYEKEE, per germline (reference sequence). The germline V and J ends were trimmed by 6 bases and 6 bases, with 13 bases remaining between them. CDR3 loop: CASTVEAGEQYF. The DNA of the CDR3 is TGTGCCAGCACCGTTGAGGCGGGCGAGCAGTACTTC.

The rearrangement joins TRBV9 to TRBJ1-6; D uncertain. CDR1 and CDR2 (germline): SGDLS, YYNGEE. The V end was cut by 2 bases, the J end by 9 bases, with 9 bases between. This CDR3 contains 13 residues. Written as DNA, the CDR3 is TGTGCCAGCAGCGTCGGTCAGGCTTCACCCCTCCACTTT. Encoded protein: CASSVGQASPLHF. Drawing the rest from reference TRBV9 and TRBJ1-6, the complete variable domain is DSGVTQTPKHLITATGQRVTLRCSPRSGDLSVYWYQQSLDQGLQFLIQYYNGEERAKGNILERFSAQQFPDLHSELNLSSLELGDSALYFCASSVGQASPLHFGNGTRLTVT.

The chain joins TRBV19 to TRBJ1-1; 7 positions match TRBD1. Germline V gives CDR1 LNHDA, CDR2 SQIVND (reference sequence). V trimming: 3 bases; J trimming: 7 bases; junction bases outside the gene matches: 8. The CDR3 length is 14 residues. CDR3 sequence reads: CASSMRGGGGEAFF. CDR3 nucleotides: TGTGCCAGTAGTATGAGAGGGGGCGGTGGTGAAGCTTTCTTT.

The rearrangement links TRBV7-3 to TRBJ2-1; TRBD2 aligns across 9 bases. V shed 5 bases, J shed 9 bases, and the junction held 17 bases outside the gene matches. The CDR3 contains 17 residues. Per the germline V gene, CDR1 is SGHTA and CDR2 is FQGTGA. CDR3 nucleotide sequence: TGTGCCAGCAGCCCCCTCACGGGACTAGCAACCGACAGTGAGCAGTTCTTC. Protein: CASSPLTGLATDSEQFF. Together with reference TRBV7-3 and TRBJ2-1, the CDR3 gives the full variable domain: GAGVSQTPSNKVTEKGKYVELRCDPISGHTALYWYRQSLGQGPEFLIYFQGTGAADDSGLPNDRFFAVRPEGSVSTLKIQRTERGDSAVYLCASSPLTGLATDSEQFFGPGTRLTVL.

The V call is TRBV7-8, the J call TRBJ2-5; D is possibly TRBD1 (6 bases). This CDR3 has 14 amino acids. Germline lookup yields CDR1 SGHVS and CDR2 FQNEAQ. With 6 bases removed from V and 5 bases from J, the gap between germline ends came to 16 bases. The CDR3 protein is CASSPNDRMETQYF. In nucleotides, the CDR3 is TGTGCCAGCAGTCCTAACGACAGGATGGAGACCCAGTACTTC. Using reference TRBV7-8 and TRBJ2-5 for the parts outside the CDR3, the full variable domain is GAGVSQSPRYKVAKRGQDVALRCDPISGHVSLFWYQQALGQGPEFLTYFQNEAQLDKSGLPSDRFFAERPEGSVSTLKIQRTQQEDSAVYLCASSPNDRMETQYFGPGTRLLVL.

This chain connects TRBV7-9 to TRBJ1-2, with D possibly matching TRBD1 (5 bases). The CDR3 has 14 residues. Germline loops: CDR1 SEHNR, CDR2 FQNEAQ (reference sequence). Trimming removed 6 bases at V and 3 bases at J, with 14 bases between. DNA of the CDR3: TGTGCCAGCAGGGGGGAGGCGCCGGACTATGGCTACACCTTC. This encodes CASRGEAPDYGYTF.